One sample yielded the 4 T cell receptor beta chains listed below, sequenced in a study of blood T cell repertoires in COVID-19. The assay was immunoSEQ multiplex PCR, and TCRdb's table has in-frame clones only and misses some. The sample shows a few hundred thousand clones, 90% of them seen only once. Material: PBMCs or T cells enriched from blood (not recorded which). The receptors derive from a young man who had been exposed to COVID-19.

V usage is TRBV30 and J usage is TRBJ2-3; D is possibly TRBD2 (6 bases). Germline lookup yields CDR1 GTSNPN and CDR2 SVGIG (reference sequence). Trimming took off 2 bases at V and 3 bases at J, with 18 bases between the two ends. The CDR3 sequence is 16 residues long. The CDR3 bases are TGTGCCTGGAGTTACCCTTTGGCGGGGATTACAGATACGCAGTATTTT. Protein product: CAWSYPLAGITDTQYF.

The chain carries TRBV10-3 and TRBJ2-3; 10 bases match TRBD2. This CDR3 region has 15 residues. Unmatched junction bases numbered 2, after V lost 5 bases and J lost 0 bases. CDR1 is ENHRY, CDR2 SYGVKD, per germline. The CDR3 DNA sequence: TGTGCCATCAGTCTTAGCGGGGGGAGCACAGATACGCAGTATTTT. Amino acids: CAISLSGGSTDTQYF.

This chain connects TRBV2 to TRBJ1-5; unclear D gene. The CDR3 sequence is 14 residues long. The V end was cut by 8 bases, the J end by 0 bases, with 11 bases between. Germline CDR1 SNHLY, CDR2 FYNNEI. The CDR3 region is CASANLNSNQPQHF. DNA for the CDR3: TGTGCCAGCGCTAACCTAAATAGCAATCAGCCCCAGCATTTT.

For the CDR3, the DNA is TGTGCCAGCAGTTCCTCCACAGGCGGAAATTCACCCCTCCACTTT. Residues: CASSSSTGGNSPLHF. The chain links TRBV2 to TRBJ1-6; D is perhaps TRBD1 (5 bases). Trimming took 5 bases from V and 7 from J, leaving 15 bases between them. This CDR3 region has 15 residues. Germline V gene data show CDR1 as SNHLY and CDR2 as FYNNEI.